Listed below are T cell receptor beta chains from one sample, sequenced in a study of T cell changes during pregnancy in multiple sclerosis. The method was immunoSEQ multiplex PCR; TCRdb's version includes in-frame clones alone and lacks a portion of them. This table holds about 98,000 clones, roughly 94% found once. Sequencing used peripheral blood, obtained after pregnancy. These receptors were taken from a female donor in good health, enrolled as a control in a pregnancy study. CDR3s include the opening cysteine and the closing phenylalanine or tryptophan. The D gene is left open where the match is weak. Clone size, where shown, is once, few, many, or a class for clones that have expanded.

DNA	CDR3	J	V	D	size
TGTGCCAGCAGTCCACAAGTTTCACCCCTCCACTTT	CASSPQVSPLHF	TRBJ1-6	TRBV28	.	.
TGTGCCAGTACCCCCGTGGGGCAGGGGCGCGGCTACACCTTC	CASTPVGQGRGYTF	TRBJ1-2	TRBV19	.	.
TGTGCCAGCAGCTTAGTTCGAAGGGGTTATGGCGAGCAGTACTTC	CASSLVRRGYGEQYF	TRBJ2-7	TRBV11-2	.	.
TGCGCCAGCAGCTCCACTAGCGGGATTACAGATACGCAGTATTTT	CASSSTSGITDTQYF	TRBJ2-3	TRBV5-1	TRBD2	.
TGTGCCAGCAAGGGCAGGGTAGGAGAAAAACTGTTTTTT	CASKGRVGEKLFF	TRBJ1-4	TRBV28	.	.
TGTGCCAGCAGTCGCGGACAGGCTGTAACTAATGAAAAACTGTTTTTT	CASSRGQAVTNEKLFF	TRBJ1-4	TRBV27	TRBD1	.
TGTGCCACGGGGGCGGGGGGGTATGAAGCTTTCTTT	CATGAGGYEAFF	TRBJ1-1	TRBV6-1	.	few
TGTGCCAGCAGCCCCCGGACTGGCACAATCACAGATACGCAGTATTTT	CASSPRTGTITDTQYF	TRBJ2-3	TRBV11-2	.	once
TGTGCTAGTGGTTTGGTACTGGGACAAACCTCCTACGAGCAGTACTTC	CASGLVLGQTSYEQYF	TRBJ2-7	TRBV12-5	.	.
TGTGCCAGTGAGACCGGGGAAGGACCGCCGTTCTTC	CASETGEGPPFF	TRBJ2-1	TRBV6-5	.	.
TGTGCCAGCAGTTTATACCAACCGGACTACGAGCAGTACTTC	CASSLYQPDYEQYF	TRBJ2-7	TRBV28	.	.
TGTGCCAGCAGTTACCAGGAGACCCAGTACTTC	CASSYQETQYF	TRBJ2-5	TRBV6-5	.	.
TGTGCCAGCAGTTTCCCGCCAGCAGGAGGGAGGAACACCATATATTTT	CASSFPPAGGRNTIYF	TRBJ1-3	TRBV28	.	few
TGTGCCAGCAGCTTGGGACTAGCGGGGGCAGAGACCCAGTACTTC	CASSLGLAGAETQYF	TRBJ2-5	TRBV5-6	TRBD2	.
TGCAGTGCTGGGAGCGGCTACGAGCAGTACTTC	CSAGSGYEQYF	TRBJ2-7	TRBV20-1	.	.
TGTGCCAGCAGCTTCGGGACTAGAGCCTACGAGCAGTACTTC	CASSFGTRAYEQYF	TRBJ2-7	TRBV7-8	TRBD2	.
TGTGCCAGCAGTGAACGGGGCTACGAGCAGTACTTC	CASSERGYEQYF	TRBJ2-7	TRBV2	.	.
TGTGCCAGTACTCAAGGACTAGCGGACGAGCAGTACTTC	CASTQGLADEQYF	TRBJ2-7	TRBV19	TRBD2	once
TGTGCCAGTAGTCCCCCGGGGGGGGTAAGGTCTGGAAACACCATATATTTT	CASSPPGGVRSGNTIYF	TRBJ1-3	TRBV19	.	.
TGTGCCAGCACCCGAACCAGATGGGACAGGGGAGTCTATGGCTACACCTTC	CASTRTRWDRGVYGYTF	TRBJ1-2	TRBV7-8	TRBD1	once
TGTGCCAGCAGTCCCCAAGTCCCGAACAGGGTAAACAATGAGCAGTTCTTC	CASSPQVPNRVNNEQFF	TRBJ2-1	TRBV28	.	.
TGTGCCAGCAGTTTCCGGGACAGGGGGCTGATGAACACTGAAGCTTTCTTT	CASSFRDRGLMNTEAFF	TRBJ1-1	TRBV27	TRBD1	.
TGTGCCAGCAGGGATAAAAGGGGCGAGCAGTACTTC	CASRDKRGEQYF	TRBJ2-7	TRBV7-9	.	.
TGTGCCAGCAGCCTCGGACTAGCCCCCTACAATGAGCAGTTCTTC	CASSLGLAPYNEQFF	TRBJ2-1	TRBV6-4	TRBD2	.
TGTGCCAGCGGACCCCCAGGGGGGACTAGCGGCCTTCTTTACAATGAGCAGTTCTTC	CASGPPGGTSGLLYNEQFF	TRBJ2-1	TRBV7-9	TRBD2	.
TGTGCCAGCAGCCTGGTAGGGACAGCGACCTACGAGCAGTACTTC	CASSLVGTATYEQYF	TRBJ2-7	TRBV5-6	TRBD1	.
TGTGCCAGCAGCCTACCGGGACTAGCCACAGCCGGGGAGCTGTTTTTT	CASSLPGLATAGELFF	TRBJ2-2	TRBV7-8	TRBD2	.
TGTGCCTGGATTACTAACACTGAAGCTTTCTTT	CAWITNTEAFF	TRBJ1-1	TRBV30	.	.
TGTGCCAGCAGCTTACCGGGACAGGGGAGGACGCAGCCCCAGCATTTT	CASSLPGQGRTQPQHF	TRBJ1-5	TRBV2	TRBD1	once
TGTGCCAGCAGCTTAAACCCGGGGGGCCCTCGCCACACCGGGGAGCTGTTTTTT	CASSLNPGGPRHTGELFF	TRBJ2-2	TRBV7-3	.	.
TGTGCCAGCACAGCTAGTGGACAGGTTCCCTCCTACGAGCAGTACTTC	CASTASGQVPSYEQYF	TRBJ2-7	TRBV28	TRBD1	.
TGTGCCAGCAGTTTAAGCTTACAGGGAGTTCCGGATGGCTACACCTTC	CASSLSLQGVPDGYTF	TRBJ1-2	TRBV28	.	.
TGTGCCAGCAGCCCAGGGGACAGGGTTGGTCAGCCCCAGCATTTT	CASSPGDRVGQPQHF	TRBJ1-5	TRBV9	TRBD1	.
TGCGCCAGCAGCTTGGCGTATAGTGACGAGCAGTACTTC	CASSLAYSDEQYF	TRBJ2-7	TRBV5-1	.	.
TGTGCCAGCAGCTTGAAAGGGACACCATATGGCTACACCTTC	CASSLKGTPYGYTF	TRBJ1-2	TRBV5-4	.	.
TGTGCCAGCAGCCGCCGGGGGGGCTCCTACTCCTACGAGCAGTACTTC	CASSRRGGSYSYEQYF	TRBJ2-7	TRBV11-2	TRBD2	.
TGTGCCAGCAGCCCCGGGACTAGCGGGACGTGGGAGCAGTACTTC	CASSPGTSGTWEQYF	TRBJ2-7	TRBV16	TRBD2	.
TGTGCCTGGAGTGAAAGGGAGGACTACGAGCAGTACTTC	CAWSEREDYEQYF	TRBJ2-7	TRBV30	.	once
TGTGCCAGCAGCCCCCGAGCGGCCGATACGCAGTATTTT	CASSPRAADTQYF	TRBJ2-3	TRBV7-9	.	once
TGTGCCTGGAGTACGGGACAGGGGAGGTATCAAGCTTTCTTT	CAWSTGQGRYQAFF	TRBJ1-1	TRBV30	TRBD1	.
TGTGCCACCAGCAGCCCCACTAGCGGGGGCGTGGATACGCAGTATTTT	CATSSPTSGGVDTQYF	TRBJ2-3	TRBV15	TRBD2	once